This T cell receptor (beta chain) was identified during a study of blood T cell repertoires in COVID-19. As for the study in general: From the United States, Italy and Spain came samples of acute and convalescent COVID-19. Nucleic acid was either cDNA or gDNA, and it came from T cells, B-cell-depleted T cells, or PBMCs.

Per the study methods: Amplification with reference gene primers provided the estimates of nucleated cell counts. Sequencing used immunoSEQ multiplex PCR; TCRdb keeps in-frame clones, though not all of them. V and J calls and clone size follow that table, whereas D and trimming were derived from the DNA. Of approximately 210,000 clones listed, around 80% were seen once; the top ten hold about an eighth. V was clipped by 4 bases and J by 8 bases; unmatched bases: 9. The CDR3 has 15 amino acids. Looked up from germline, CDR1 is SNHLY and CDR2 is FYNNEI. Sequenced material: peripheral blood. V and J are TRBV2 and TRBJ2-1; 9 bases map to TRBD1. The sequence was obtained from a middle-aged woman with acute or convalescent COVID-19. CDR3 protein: CASSGPGQGKHEQFF. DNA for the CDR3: TGTGCCAGCAGTGGGCCGGGACAGGGTAAGCATGAGCAGTTCTTC.